What follows are 20 T cell receptor beta chains derived from one specimen sequenced in a study of blood T cell repertoires in COVID-19. Generated by immunoSEQ multiplex PCR, the TCRdb table keeps only in-frame clones and is missing some. Here the sample spans under 150,000 clones, approximately 83% being singletons. The sample consisted of peripheral blood. These receptors all stem from a woman aged 55-69 years with acute or convalescent COVID-19.

The chain combines TRBV7-2 with TRBJ2-1; the D is unclear. This CDR3 contains 15 residues. Germline V lookup: CDR1 SGHTA, CDR2 FQGNSA. Trimming stripped 1 base from V and 0 bases from J, with 7 bases between. The CDR3 here is CASSLGASSYNEQFF. The CDR3 DNA reads TGTGCCAGCAGCTTAGGGGCGAGCTCCTACAATGAGCAGTTCTTC.

The V and J genes are TRBV2 and TRBJ2-7; possible D gene TRBD2, 5 bases. The V end was cut by 8 bases, the J end by 2 bases, with 19 bases between. The CDR3 consists of 15 residues. The germline V gene has CDR1 SNHLY and CDR2 FYNNEI. As DNA, the CDR3 is TGTGCCAGCGGAGGAAACGTAGCCGGCGCCTACGAGCAGTACTTC. This gives the protein CASGGNVAGAYEQYF. Based on the CDR3 plus reference TRBV2 and TRBJ2-7, the full variable domain is EPEVTQTPSHQVTQMGQEVILRCVPISNHLYFYWYRQILGQKVEFLVSFYNNEISEKSEIFDDQFSVERPDGSNFTLKIRSTKLEDSAMYFCASGGNVAGAYEQYFGPGTRLTVT.

The V and J genes are TRBV9 and TRBJ2-2, with D perhaps TRBD1 (5 bases). Germline loops: CDR1 SGDLS, CDR2 YYNGEE. Trimming took 0 bases from V and 4 from J, leaving 16 bases between them. The CDR3 runs 17 residues. The CDR3 sequence: CASSVGAGRGPTGELFF. CDR3 nucleotides: TGTGCCAGCAGCGTAGGCGCAGGTAGGGGTCCCACCGGGGAGCTGTTTTTT.

CDR3 amino acids: CASSLVLGPGTQYF. The CDR3 bases are TGTGCCAGCAGCTTAGTACTGGGGCCCGGTACGCAGTATTTT. This rearrangement joins TRBV7-9 to TRBJ2-3; possibly TRBD1 for D (5 bases). Germline values: CDR1 SEHNR, CDR2 FQNEAQ (reference sequence). The CDR3 has 14 residues. V was pared by 1 base and J by 8 bases, with 13 bases between.

V usage is TRBV28 and J usage is TRBJ1-2; perhaps TRBD1 as D (6 bases). Trimming left V 2 bases short and J 5 bases short, with 15 bases between. The CDR3 consists of 15 residues. Germline V CDR1 and CDR2: MDHEN, SYDVKM. The CDR3 DNA sequence: TGTGCCAGCAGTTTAGGTGGGGGCCTAGGATATGGCTACACCTTC. Amino acids: CASSLGGGLGYGYTF.

The chain couples TRBV2 to TRBJ1-2; 7 nucleotides match TRBD1. Germline-derived CDR1 and CDR2 are SNHLY and FYNNEI. The trim removed 4 bases at V and 4 bases at J, leaving 9 bases unmatched. This CDR3 is built from 15 residues. The CDR3 loop reads CASSGDRDPGYGYTF. DNA for the CDR3: TGTGCCAGCAGTGGTGACAGGGACCCTGGCTATGGCTACACCTTC.

The rearrangement uses TRBV28 and TRBJ1-2, with 8 bases that match TRBD1. CDR1 is MDHEN, CDR2 SYDVKM, per germline. V shed 3 bases and J 5 bases; nucleotides not matched to a gene: 14. The CDR3 is 17 amino acids. CDR3 region: CASSFAPGQDSTYGYTF. DNA of the CDR3: TGTGCCAGCAGTTTTGCACCGGGACAGGATAGCACTTATGGCTACACCTTC.

This sequence joins TRBV7-3 and TRBJ2-3, with D maybe TRBD1 (5 bases). With 4 bases removed from V and 4 bases from J, the gap between germline ends came to 9 bases. Germline loops: CDR1 SGHTA, CDR2 FQGTGA. This CDR3 is 13 amino acids long. The DNA for the CDR3 is TGTGCCAGCAGCTCGGACACTTCAGATACGCAGTATTTT. This encodes CASSSDTSDTQYF.

The chain employs TRBV30 and TRBJ1-1; no firm D call. Germline values: CDR1 GTSNPN, CDR2 SVGIG (reference sequence). The V and J ends lost 3 bases and 0 bases respectively, with 8 bases between them. The CDR3 has 13 amino acids. CDR3: CAWRRGLNTEAFF. CDR3 coding DNA: TGTGCCTGGAGGCGCGGGTTGAACACTGAAGCTTTCTTT. Full variable domain (rest looked up from reference TRBV30 and TRBJ1-1): SQTIHQWPATLVQPVGSPLSLECTVEGTSNPNLYWYRQAAGRGLQLLFYSVGIGQISSEVPQNLSASRPQDRQFILSSKKLLLSDSGFYLCAWRRGLNTEAFFGQGTRLTVV.

The chain couples TRBV30 to TRBJ2-7, with a tentative D call TRBD1 (6 bases). The CDR3 length is 16 residues. Germline-derived CDR1 and CDR2 are GTSNPN and SVGIG (reference sequence). The V and J ends lost 1 base and 7 bases respectively, with 23 bases between them. The CDR3 spells CAWSEQGGYRMVEQYF. CDR3 coding DNA: TGTGCCTGGAGTGAACAAGGGGGATATCGTATGGTGGAGCAGTACTTC.

This rearrangement joins TRBV4-1 to TRBJ1-1, with a weak D call TRBD1 (5 bases). V lost 0 bases and J 10 bases, leaving 12 bases between the germline ends. This CDR3 contains 13 residues. Germline V gene data show CDR1 as MGHRA and CDR2 as YSYEKL. CDR3 sequence: CASSQDRQSVAFF. CDR3 bases: TGCGCCAGCAGCCAAGATAGACAGTCTGTAGCTTTCTTT.

The rearrangement uses TRBV2 and TRBJ1-6, with D hard to call. The CDR3 runs to 14 residues. Germline V CDR1 and CDR2: SNHLY, FYNNEI. V lost 7 bases, J lost 7 bases, and 14 bases lay in between. Written as DNA, the CDR3 is TGTGCCAGCAACCCAGTTTCTTCGAATTCACCCCTCCACTTT. Protein: CASNPVSSNSPLHF. Based on the CDR3 plus reference TRBV2 and TRBJ1-6, the full variable domain is EPEVTQTPSHQVTQMGQEVILRCVPISNHLYFYWYRQILGQKVEFLVSFYNNEISEKSEIFDDQFSVERPDGSNFTLKIRSTKLEDSAMYFCASNPVSSNSPLHFGNGTRLTVT.

The rearrangement joins TRBV30 to TRBJ1-2; D might be TRBD1 (6 bases). V was trimmed by 4 bases and J by 2 bases, leaving 11 bases between them. CDR3 length equals 13 residues. The germline V gene encodes CDR1 GTSNPN and CDR2 SVGIG (reference sequence). The DNA for the CDR3 is TGTGCCTGGATGGACAGAACGAACTATGGCTACACCTTC. Translated, it gives CAWMDRTNYGYTF.

The V and J genes are TRBV7-9 and TRBJ2-2; 11 nucleotides line up with TRBD2. Per the germline V gene, CDR1 is SEHNR and CDR2 is FQNEAQ (reference sequence). J gave up 10 bases and V 2 bases, and 9 bases lay outside the gene matches. The CDR3 length is 16 residues. CDR3 bases: TGTGCCAGCAGCTTAAGACTAGCGGGAAATCATGCGGAGCTGTTTTTT. This translates into CASSLRLAGNHAELFF.

V is TRBV5-1 and J is TRBJ2-7, with D possibly TRBD2 on 5 matching bases. The V and J ends lost 2 bases and 4 bases respectively, with 7 bases between them. This CDR3 has 12 amino acids. Germline V gives CDR1 SGHRS, CDR2 YFSETQ. In DNA form, the CDR3 reads TGCGCCAGCAGCTTAGAGGGATACGAGCAGTACTTC. Encoded protein: CASSLEGYEQYF.

The chain recombines TRBV13 with TRBJ2-5; 8 bases match TRBD1. With V trimmed by 5 bases and J by 3 bases, 2 bases remained unmatched. This CDR3 contains 13 residues. Per germline, CDR1 PRHDT and CDR2 FYEKMQ (reference sequence). CDR3 sequence: CASSLDREETQYF. The CDR3 nucleotides are TGTGCCAGCAGCCTGGACAGGGAAGAGACCCAGTACTTC.

The J gene is TRBJ2-5, the V gene TRBV7-9; TRBD2 is a possible D gene (5 bases). V shed 5 bases and J shed 7 bases, with 20 bases lying between them. Per germline, CDR1 SEHNR and CDR2 FQNEAQ (reference sequence). The CDR3 has 15 residues. CDR3 in DNA: TGTGCCAGCAGCCCCTCTCTTCGGGAAGAGGGGACCCAGTACTTC. Protein product: CASSPSLREEGTQYF.

The V call is TRBV24-1, the J call TRBJ2-3, with 8 bases identical to TRBD2. Germline lookup yields CDR1 KGHDR and CDR2 SFDVKD. The J segment lost 3 bases and the V segment lost 7 bases, leaving 8 bases of the junction unmatched. This CDR3 region has 15 residues. In DNA, the CDR3 is TGTGCCACCAGCGCCAGCGGGGGTCGGACAGATACGCAGTATTTT. Protein: CATSASGGRTDTQYF.

The gene calls are TRBV5-4 and TRBJ2-1; no reliable D call. The CDR3 totals 14 residues. Germline V lookup: CDR1 SGHNT, CDR2 YYREEE (reference sequence). V gave up 0 bases and J gave up 5 bases, with 9 bases separating them. The CDR3 DNA reads TGTGCCAGCAGCTTGGTGGGCCGTAACAATGAGCAGTTCTTC. This encodes CASSLVGRNNEQFF.

The chain joins TRBV5-1 to TRBJ1-1; D perhaps matches TRBD1 (5 bases). The germline V and J ends were trimmed by 5 bases and 3 bases, with 11 bases remaining between them. In germline, CDR1 is SGHRS, CDR2 YFSETQ. This CDR3 region has 13 residues. The CDR3 DNA is TGCGCCAGCAGGTCTGTAGGGGACACTGAAGCTTTCTTT. Protein sequence: CASRSVGDTEAFF.